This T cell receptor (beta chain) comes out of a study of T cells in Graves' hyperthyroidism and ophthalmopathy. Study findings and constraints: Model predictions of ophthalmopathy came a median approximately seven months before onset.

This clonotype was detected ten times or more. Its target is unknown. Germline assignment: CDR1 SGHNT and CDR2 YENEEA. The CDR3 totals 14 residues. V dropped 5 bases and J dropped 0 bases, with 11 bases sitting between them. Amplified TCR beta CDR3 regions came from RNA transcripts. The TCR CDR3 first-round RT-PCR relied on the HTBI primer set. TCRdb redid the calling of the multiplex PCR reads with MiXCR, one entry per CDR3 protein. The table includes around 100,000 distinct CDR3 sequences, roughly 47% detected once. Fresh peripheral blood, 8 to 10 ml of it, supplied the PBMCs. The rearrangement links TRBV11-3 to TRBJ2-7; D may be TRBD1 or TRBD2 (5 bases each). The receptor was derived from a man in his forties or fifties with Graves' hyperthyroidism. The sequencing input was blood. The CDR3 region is CASSISGGSYEQYF. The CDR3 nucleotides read TGTGCCAGCAGCATCTCTGGGGGCTCCTACGAGCAGTACTTC.